One T cell receptor (beta chain) is described in this entry. Its antigen remains unidentified. Repertoires were generated with immunoSEQ multiplex PCR, while TCRdb's copy carries only in-frame clones and drops some. The sample carries 6,000 to 8,000 clones, roughly 71% recorded once. This CDR3 contains 13 residues. From germline, CDR1 is MNHEY and CDR2 SVGAGI. V dropped 5 bases and J dropped 2 bases, with 9 bases sitting between them. The sample comes from a study of tumor-infiltrating lymphocytes in localized non-small cell lung cancer. Study results and limitations: Tumor T-cell fraction was not associated with recurrence-free survival.

The V gene is TRBV6-5, the J gene TRBJ1-1; D unresolved. Specimen: lung tumor tissue. The TCR originated in a human donor with non-small cell lung cancer. CDR3 loop: CASSLNPNTEAFF. The CDR3 DNA follows: TGTGCCAGCAGTCTGAATCCCAACACTGAAGCTTTCTTT.